This T cell receptor beta chain was recorded in a study of T cell clonotyping in hematopoietic cell transplantation. Study context: Recipients were bled about 28 days pretransplant and at posttransplant days 30, 100, 180. Findings and caveats of the study: Few recipient clonotypes overlapped donors; over 95% were de novo at given depth. CD4 and CD8 repertoire contributions could not be separated without sorting. Pathologically expanded recipient clonotypes increased progressively from day 30 to day 180 as diversity fell.

From germline, CDR1 is GTSNPN and CDR2 SVGIG (reference sequence). The CDR3 totals 15 residues. Trimming took 3 bases from V and 3 from J; bases not matched to a gene: 9. Method: immunoSEQ multiplex PCR; TCRdb's copy keeps in-frame clones and lacks some. The sample lists about 15,000 clones, about 60% seen once, with over 7.5% in the top ten. This clone was found once. Its antigen is still unknown. The sample consisted of PBMCs. This clonotype originated in a human donor who either received an allogeneic hematopoietic cell transplant for a myeloid malignancy or was a related donor (not recorded which). Some clones in this sample may be carry-over from other donors' samples. The chain has TRBV30 and TRBJ2-7; 9 bases agree with TRBD2. CDR3 in amino acids: CAWSGSGSTVYEQYF. Here the CDR3 DNA reads TGTGCCTGGAGCGGTAGCGGGAGTACCGTCTACGAGCAGTACTTC. Using reference TRBV30 and TRBJ2-7 for the parts outside the CDR3, the full variable domain is SQTIHQWPATLVQPVGSPLSLECTVEGTSNPNLYWYRQAAGRGLQLLFYSVGIGQISSEVPQNLSASRPQDRQFILSSKKLLLSDSGFYLCAWSGSGSTVYEQYFGPGTRLTVT.